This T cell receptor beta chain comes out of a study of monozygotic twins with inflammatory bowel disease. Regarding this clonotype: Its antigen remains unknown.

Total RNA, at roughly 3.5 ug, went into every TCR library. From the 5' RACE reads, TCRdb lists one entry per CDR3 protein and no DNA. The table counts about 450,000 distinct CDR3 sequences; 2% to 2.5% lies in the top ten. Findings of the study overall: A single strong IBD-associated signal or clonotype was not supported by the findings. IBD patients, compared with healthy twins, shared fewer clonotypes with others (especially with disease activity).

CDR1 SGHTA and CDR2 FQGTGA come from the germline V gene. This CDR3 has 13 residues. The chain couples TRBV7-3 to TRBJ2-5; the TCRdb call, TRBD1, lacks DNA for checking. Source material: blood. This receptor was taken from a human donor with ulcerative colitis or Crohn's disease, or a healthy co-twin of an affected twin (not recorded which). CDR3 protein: CASSTDRGETQYF.